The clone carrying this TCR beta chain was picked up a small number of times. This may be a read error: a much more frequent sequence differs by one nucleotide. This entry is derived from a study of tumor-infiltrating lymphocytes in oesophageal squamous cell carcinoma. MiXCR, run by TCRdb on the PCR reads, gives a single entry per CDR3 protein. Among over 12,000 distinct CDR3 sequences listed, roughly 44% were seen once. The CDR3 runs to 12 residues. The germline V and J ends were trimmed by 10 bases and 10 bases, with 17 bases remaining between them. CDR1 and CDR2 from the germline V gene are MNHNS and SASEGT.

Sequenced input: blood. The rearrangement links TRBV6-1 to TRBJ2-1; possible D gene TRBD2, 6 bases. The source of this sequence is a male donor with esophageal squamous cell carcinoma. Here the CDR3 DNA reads TGTGCCACCCGGGGGTCGCCCTCCGAGCAGTTCTTC. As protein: CATRGSPSEQFF.